Sequencing of this T cell receptor (beta chain) was carried out in a study of OX40 agonist ivuxolimab in advanced cancers. Germline CDR1 and CDR2: MNHEY and SMNVEV (reference sequence). The V gene lost 2 bases and the J gene lost 5 bases, with 7 bases spanning the gap. This CDR3 is built from 13 residues. Overall study results and limits: Averaged across samples, CD8+ T cells carried more expanded clones than CD4+ did.

About this clone: Its cognate antigen is unknown.

The protocol was immunoSEQ multiplex PCR, while the TCRdb copy is restricted to in-frame clones and leaves out a portion. The sample includes approximately 60,000 clones, approximately 88% of them seen just once. This TCR was sampled from an adult with an advanced solid tumor such as melanoma, head and neck, liver or kidney cancer. This sample comprised CD4+ or CD8+ T cells sorted from blood, obtained in a trial of the OX40 agonist ivuxolimab. V gene TRBV27 combines with J gene TRBJ1-5; D gene unclear. The CDR3 DNA is TGTGCCAGCAGTTTAAGGCGGTATCAGCCCCAGCATTTT. This codes for CASSLRRYQPQHF.